These 14 T cell receptor beta chains share one sample of origin, sequenced in a study of T cell changes during pregnancy in multiple sclerosis. Repertoires were generated with immunoSEQ multiplex PCR, while TCRdb's copy carries only in-frame clones and drops some. The data hold some 50,000 clones, with around 95% observed a single time. The sample consisted of CD8+ T cells from peripheral blood mononuclear cells, taken in the first trimester of pregnancy. These TCRs come from a female donor with multiple sclerosis, enrolled in a pregnancy study.

The rearrangement joins TRBV27 to TRBJ2-5; 9 bases fit TRBD1. V lost 7 bases, J lost 3 bases, and 6 bases stayed unmatched. The CDR3 sequence is 14 residues long. The germline gives CDR1 MNHEY, CDR2 SMNVEV (reference sequence). CDR3 amino acids: CASKTQGAEETQYF. The CDR3 DNA sequence: TGTGCCAGCAAAACACAGGGGGCTGAAGAGACCCAGTACTTC.

This chain joins TRBV4-1 and TRBJ2-5, with D possibly matching TRBD2 (6 bases). This CDR3 has 15 amino acids. V was cut by 0 bases and J by 7 bases, with 15 bases left in between. CDR1 and CDR2 (germline): MGHRA, YSYEKL. For the CDR3, the DNA is TGCGCCAGCAGCCAAGATACGGAGGGATTCGGGACCCAGTACTTC. Amino acid sequence: CASSQDTEGFGTQYF.

The gene calls are TRBV6-1 and TRBJ1-2; D is possibly TRBD1 (5 bases). This CDR3 comprises 15 residues. V lost 8 bases, J lost 4 bases, and 20 bases lay in between. The germline CDR1 and CDR2 sequences are MNHNS and SASEGT. The CDR3 nucleotides read TGTGCCAGCCAGCGTGGAGGGGTCCCCTCCTATGGCTACACCTTC. This codes for CASQRGGVPSYGYTF.

The chain joins TRBV27 to TRBJ1-2; D is possibly TRBD1 (5 bases). V lost 5 bases and J lost 1, with 26 bases in between. Germline V gene lookup returns CDR1 MNHEY and CDR2 SMNVEV (reference sequence). CDR3 size: 19 residues. CDR3 nucleotide sequence: TGTGCCAGCAGTACATCTTCTTTCAGGGATGCCCCGAATAACTATGGCTACACCTTC. Residues: CASSTSSFRDAPNNYGYTF.

This chain uses TRBV11-2 with TRBJ2-1, with 7 bases matching TRBD2. J lost 1 base, V lost 1 base, and 4 bases had no gene match. The CDR3 is 16 residues long. Germline V gene data show CDR1 as SGHAT and CDR2 as FQNNGV. The CDR3 nucleotides are TGTGCCAGCAGCTTAGGGGGCGGGAGATCCTACAATGAGCAGTTCTTC. It translates to CASSLGGGRSYNEQFF.

The chain uses TRBV5-1 and TRBJ2-5; no clear D. The V and J ends lost 1 base and 4 bases respectively, with 11 bases between them. Germline V CDR1 and CDR2: SGHRS, YFSETQ. This CDR3 spans 14 amino acids. The CDR3 DNA reads as TGCGCCAGCAGCTTGTATGAGGTCCCAGAGACCCAGTACTTC. It encodes CASSLYEVPETQYF. Full variable domain (remainder filled in from reference TRBV5-1 and TRBJ2-5): KAGVTQTPRYLIKTRGQQVTLSCSPISGHRSVSWYQQTPGQGLQFLFEYFSETQRNKGNFPGRFSGRQFSNSRSEMNVSTLELGDSALYLCASSLYEVPETQYFGPGTRLLVL.

The CDR3 spells CASSEGITSYEQYF. The DNA for the CDR3 is TGCGCCAGCAGCGAGGGCATAACCTCCTACGAGCAGTACTTC. The chain uses TRBV5-1 and TRBJ2-7; TRBD2 is a possible D gene (5 bases). Trimming left V 4 bases short and J 0 bases short, with 11 bases between. Germline V gene lookup returns CDR1 SGHRS and CDR2 YFSETQ. The CDR3 consists of 14 residues. The full variable domain, rest sourced from reference TRBV5-1 and TRBJ2-7, is KAGVTQTPRYLIKTRGQQVTLSCSPISGHRSVSWYQQTPGQGLQFLFEYFSETQRNKGNFPGRFSGRQFSNSRSEMNVSTLELGDSALYLCASSEGITSYEQYFGPGTRLTVT.

The chain joins TRBV19 to TRBJ1-1; TRBD1 is a possible D gene (5 bases). V was clipped by 3 bases and J by 3 bases, with 14 bases between them. This CDR3 is built from 15 residues. Germline lookup yields CDR1 LNHDA and CDR2 SQIVND (reference sequence). The DNA of the CDR3 is TGTGCCAGTAGTATTCTCAGGGTTTCACACACTGAAGCTTTCTTT. Encoded protein: CASSILRVSHTEAFF.

The rearrangement links TRBV5-6 to TRBJ1-3, with D uncertain. V lost 1 base to trimming and J lost 1 base, with 12 bases between them. The CDR3 loop spans 16 amino acids. Germline CDR1 reads SGHDT; CDR2 reads YYEEEE. The CDR3 protein is CASSLPGFRSGNTIYF. DNA for the CDR3: TGTGCCAGCAGCTTGCCAGGTTTTAGATCTGGAAACACCATATATTTT.

J is TRBJ2-7 and V is TRBV7-9, with TRBD2 matching 11 bases. CDR1 SEHNR and CDR2 FQNEAQ come from the germline V gene (reference sequence). Losses at the gene ends were 7 bases for V and 2 bases for J; bases not matched to a gene: 7. There are 15 residues in the CDR3. The CDR3 region has the DNA TGTGCCAGCACCCAAGGGACTAGCGGAACCTACGAGCAGTACTTC. This codes for CASTQGTSGTYEQYF.

This chain links TRBV2 with TRBJ2-3; D unclear. V was shortened by 4 bases and J by 11 bases, with 7 bases between the two germline ends. From germline, CDR1 is SNHLY and CDR2 FYNNEI. The CDR3 totals 10 residues. CDR3 amino acids: CASSGLLQYF. CDR3 coding DNA: TGTGCCAGCAGTGGACTCCTGCAGTATTTT.

V usage is TRBV19 and J usage is TRBJ2-7; 7 bases align to TRBD1. CDR1 and CDR2 from the germline V gene are LNHDA and SQIVND (reference sequence). This CDR3 contains 14 residues. With 6 bases clipped from V and 0 bases from J, the junction kept 5 bases outside the gene matches. CDR3 sequence: CASRWTGSSYEQYF. The CDR3 DNA follows: TGTGCCAGTAGGTGGACAGGAAGCTCCTACGAGCAGTACTTC.

This clone was seen only once. The V gene is TRBV6-6, the J gene TRBJ2-7; no definite D call. CDR3 length equals 11 residues. Germline-derived CDR1 and CDR2 are MNHNY and SVGAGI (reference sequence). Trimming cost V 5 bases and J 4 bases, with 6 bases left between them. In DNA form, the CDR3 reads TGTGCCAGCAGTATCGGTTACGAGCAGTACTTC. Protein: CASSIGYEQYF.

J is TRBJ1-2 and V is TRBV19; weak D call: TRBD1 (5 bases). Trimming shortened V by 7 bases and J by 4 bases, and 16 bases separated the two germline ends. This CDR3 comprises 14 residues. In germline, CDR1 is LNHDA, CDR2 SQIVND (reference sequence). CDR3 bases: TGTGCCAGTACTTCTTACAGGTCCGGCTATGGCTACACCTTC. The encoded protein is CASTSYRSGYGYTF.